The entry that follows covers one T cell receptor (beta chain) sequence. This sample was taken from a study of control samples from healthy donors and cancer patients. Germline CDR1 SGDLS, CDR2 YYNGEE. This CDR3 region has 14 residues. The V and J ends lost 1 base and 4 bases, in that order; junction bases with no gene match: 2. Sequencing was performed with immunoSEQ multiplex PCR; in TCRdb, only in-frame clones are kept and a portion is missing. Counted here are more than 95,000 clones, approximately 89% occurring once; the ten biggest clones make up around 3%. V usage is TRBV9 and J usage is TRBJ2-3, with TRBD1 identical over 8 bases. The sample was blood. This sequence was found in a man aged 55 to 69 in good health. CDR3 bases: TGTGCCAGCAGCGTAAGGACAGGGCCAGATACGCAGTATTTT. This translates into CASSVRTGPDTQYF.